Following are 8 T cell receptor beta chains from one sample sequenced in a study of T cell responses to AZD1222 COVID-19 vaccine. The repertoire was sequenced with immunoSEQ multiplex PCR; TCRdb's copy has only in-frame clones and lacks some. The repertoire holds about 180,000 clones, with 90% as singletons. The sequencing here drew on peripheral blood, taken on day 0 of AZD1222 vaccination. Every receptor here comes from an adult in good health.

About this clone: The same CDR3 is also encoded by other DNA sequences in this sample. The CDR3 is CASSQGADEKLFF. CDR3 DNA sequence: TGTGCCAGCAGCCAAGGGGCGGATGAAAAACTGTTTTTT. The chain carries TRBV3-1 (or the pseudogene TRBV3-2) and TRBJ1-4; D gene unclear. The CDR3 covers 13 residues. Germline CDR1 and CDR2: LGHDT and YNNKEL (reference sequence). The germline V and J ends were trimmed by 1 base and 6 bases, with 6 bases remaining between them.

V gene TRBV2 combines with J gene TRBJ2-3; 9 positions agree with TRBD2. From germline, CDR1 is SNHLY and CDR2 FYNNEI. This CDR3 is built from 16 residues. V was pared by 4 bases and J by 5 bases, with 10 bases of the junction left unmatched. The CDR3 DNA reads as TGTGCCAGCAGTGTTATGAGCGGGGGGAAAGGAGATACGCAGTATTTT. Protein product: CASSVMSGGKGDTQYF.

A few counts support this clone. This chain uses TRBV19 with TRBJ1-6; D is ambiguous. Germline V gene sequence: CDR1 LNHDA, CDR2 SQIVND (reference sequence). Trimming shortened V by 3 bases and J by 0 bases, and 6 bases separated the two germline ends. This CDR3 has 15 amino acids. The CDR3 protein is CASSISSSYNSPLHF. The CDR3 nucleotides read TGTGCCAGTAGTATCTCGAGCTCCTATAATTCACCCCTCCACTTT.

This chain joins TRBV5-1 and TRBJ1-2; D possibly corresponds to TRBD1 (5 bases). The CDR3 is made up of 12 amino acids. Germline V gene sequence: CDR1 SGHRS, CDR2 YFSETQ. V dropped 4 bases and J dropped 4 bases, with 8 bases sitting between them. CDR3 region: CASSHDSYGYTF. The CDR3 nucleotides are TGCGCCAGCAGCCACGACAGCTATGGCTACACCTTC.

The rearrangement links TRBV15 to TRBJ2-5; no definite D call. The CDR3 sequence is 15 residues long. The V and J ends lost 0 bases and 4 bases respectively, with 12 bases between them. Looked up from germline, CDR1 is LNHNV and CDR2 is YYDKDF (reference sequence). The CDR3 nucleotides read TGTGCCACCAGCAGAGATCTTACAGTGGTAGAGACCCAGTACTTC. Translation: CATSRDLTVVETQYF.

This sequence joins TRBV6-2 or TRBV6-3 and TRBJ1-4, with 8 bases aligning to TRBD1. CDR1 and CDR2 (germline): MNHEY, SVGEGT. Trimming took 6 bases from V and 5 from J; bases not matched to a gene: 8. CDR3 length: 15 amino acids. The CDR3 region is CASSRGTGGNEKLFF. In DNA form, the CDR3 reads TGTGCCAGCAGCCGAGGGACAGGTGGGAATGAAAAACTGTTTTTT.

The chain joins TRBV21-1 to TRBJ1-1; the D call of TRBD1 is as the table states it, not checked on the DNA. TRBV21-1 is listed as a pseudogene. The CDR3 extends over 14 amino acids. The CDR3 nucleotides are TGTGCCAGCAGCAAAAAGGGGTTCGGGTCTGAAGCTTTCTTT. Protein: CASSKKGFGSEAFF.

The chain combines TRBV7-8 with TRBJ2-2; 8 bases align to TRBD2. Germline CDR1 SGHVS, CDR2 FQNEAQ. Trimming at V came to 3 bases and at J to 6 bases, leaving 3 bases not matched to a gene. This CDR3 has 14 residues. The CDR3 is CASSFWTSPGELFF. CDR3 bases: TGTGCCAGCAGCTTTTGGACTAGCCCCGGGGAGCTGTTTTTT. Supplemented by reference TRBV7-8 and TRBJ2-2, the full variable domain reads GAGVSQSPRYKVAKRGQDVALRCDPISGHVSLFWYQQALGQGPEFLTYFQNEAQLDKSGLPSDRFFAERPEGSVSTLKIQRTQQEDSAVYLCASSFWTSPGELFFGEGSRLTVL.